These 7 T cell receptor beta chains originate from one sample sequenced in a study of PD-1 blockade in mismatch repair-deficient tumors. Clones were sequenced by immunoSEQ multiplex PCR, and TCRdb holds only the in-frame ones, with some missing. The sample lists 77,000 or so clones, 80% to 90% occurring once. This specimen was peripheral blood, taken 44 weeks after starting pembrolizumab. All receptors come from an adult with mismatch repair-deficient cancer.

The gene calls are TRBV6-6 and TRBJ2-7; D may be TRBD1 or TRBD2 (5 bases each). This CDR3 comprises 15 residues. Between the trimmed V and J ends, which lost 1 base and 2 bases, there was a span of 12 bases. Per germline, CDR1 MNHNY and CDR2 SVGAGI (reference sequence). The CDR3 DNA sequence: TGTGCCAGCAGTTACTGGCAGGGAGCCACCTACGAGCAGTACTTC. It yields the protein CASSYWQGATYEQYF.

CDR3 sequence (DNA): TGTGCCAGCAGCCCCCGGACAGGGATGAACACCGGGGAGCTGTTTTTT. Amino acids: CASSPRTGMNTGELFF. The rearrangement links TRBV7-2 to TRBJ2-2, with 8 bases matching TRBD1. The CDR3 consists of 16 residues. CDR1 and CDR2 (germline): SGHTA, FQGNSA. Trimming took 5 bases from V and 1 from J; bases not matched to a gene: 6.

The chain combines TRBV5-6 with TRBJ2-1; D ambiguous. The CDR3 extends over 13 amino acids. The germline gives CDR1 SGHDT, CDR2 YYEEEE. Trimming stripped 2 bases from V and 13 bases from J, with 16 bases between. The CDR3 loop is CASSLVVGTKQFF. CDR3 DNA: TGTGCCAGCAGCTTAGTTGTGGGAACCAAACAGTTCTTC.

This chain uses TRBV4-1 with TRBJ2-1, with a tentative D call TRBD1 (6 bases). This CDR3 region has 15 residues. The germline gives CDR1 MGHRA, CDR2 YSYEKL. The V end was cut by 4 bases, the J end by 6 bases, with 16 bases between. Written as DNA, the CDR3 is TGCGCCAGCAGCCGTGGGGACACCACCTCCAATGAGCAGTTCTTC. Protein product: CASSRGDTTSNEQFF.

This clone showed up just a few times. The chain links TRBV12-5 to TRBJ2-1; possible D gene TRBD1, 6 bases. V shed 4 bases and J shed 4 bases, with 20 bases lying between them. This CDR3 region has 17 residues. Germline CDR1 is LGHNT and CDR2 is FRNRAP. The CDR3 DNA reads TGTGCTAGTGGTTCGTCTAACCCCATGGACAGTTACAATGAGCAGTTCTTC. Its translation is CASGSSNPMDSYNEQFF.

The table lists this clone with a count of one. The gene calls are TRBV5-1 and TRBJ2-1, with D perhaps TRBD1 or TRBD2 (5 bases each). V was cut by 2 bases and J by 3 bases, with 15 bases left in between. Germline loops: CDR1 SGHRS, CDR2 YFSETQ. This CDR3 is built from 16 residues. The CDR3 nucleotides read TGCGCCAGCAGCTTTACTCCGGGGACCCTCTACAATGAGCAGTTCTTC. This encodes CASSFTPGTLYNEQFF.

The gene calls are TRBV9 and TRBJ2-3; a weak D match, TRBD1 (6 bases). V was trimmed by 10 bases and J by 2 bases, leaving 20 bases between them. The CDR3 totals 15 residues. Germline CDR1 reads SGDLS; CDR2 reads YYNGEE. CDR3 amino acids: CASSPSGGHTDTQYF. The CDR3 region has the DNA TGTGCCTCCTCACCTAGTGGGGGACACACAGATACGCAGTATTTT.